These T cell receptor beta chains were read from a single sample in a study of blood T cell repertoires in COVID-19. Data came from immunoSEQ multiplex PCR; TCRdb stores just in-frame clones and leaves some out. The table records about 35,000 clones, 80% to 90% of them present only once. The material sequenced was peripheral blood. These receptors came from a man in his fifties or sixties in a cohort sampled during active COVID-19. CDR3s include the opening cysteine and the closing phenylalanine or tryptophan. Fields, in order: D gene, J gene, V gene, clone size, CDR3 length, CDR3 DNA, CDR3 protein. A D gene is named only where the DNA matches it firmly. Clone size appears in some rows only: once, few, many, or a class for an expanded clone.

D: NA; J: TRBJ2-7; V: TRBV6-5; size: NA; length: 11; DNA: TGTGCCAGCCACGGAGGGTACGAGCAGTACTTC; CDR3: CASHGGYEQYF
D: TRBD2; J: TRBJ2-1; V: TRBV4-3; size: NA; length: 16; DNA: TGCGCCAGCAGCCAAGATTTGTTAGGACTAGGCGGTGAGCAGTTCTTC; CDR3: CASSQDLLGLGGEQFF
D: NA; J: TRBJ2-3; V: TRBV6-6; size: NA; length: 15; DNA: TGTGCCAGCAGGATAGCGGCGTCAGTGGCAGATACGCAGTATTTT; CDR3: CASRIAASVADTQYF
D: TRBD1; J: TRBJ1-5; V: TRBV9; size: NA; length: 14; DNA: TGTGCCAGCAGCGCGGGGACAGCCAATCAGCCCCAGCATTTT; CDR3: CASSAGTANQPQHF
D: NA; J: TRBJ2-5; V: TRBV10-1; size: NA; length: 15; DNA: TGCGCCAGCAGTGAGTCGATGGGGGCCCAAGAGACCCAGTACTTC; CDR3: CASSESMGAQETQYF
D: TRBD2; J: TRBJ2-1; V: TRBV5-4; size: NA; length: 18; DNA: TGTGCCAGCAGCCAGAGACTAGCGGGGCCGTCCCTTGTCAATGAGCAGTTCTTC; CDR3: CASSQRLAGPSLVNEQFF
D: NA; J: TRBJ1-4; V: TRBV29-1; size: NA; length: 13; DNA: TGCAGCGCCGCCGTCGGGGCTAATGAAAAACTGTTTTTT; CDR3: CSAAVGANEKLFF
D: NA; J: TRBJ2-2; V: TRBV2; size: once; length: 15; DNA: TGTGCCAGCAGCAAAGTACAGGGTGGGGAAGGGGAGCTGTTTTTT; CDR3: CASSKVQGGEGELFF
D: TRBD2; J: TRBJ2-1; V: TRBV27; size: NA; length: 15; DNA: TGTGCCAGCAGTGGAGCTAGCGGAGCCTACAATGAGCAGTTCTTC; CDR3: CASSGASGAYNEQFF
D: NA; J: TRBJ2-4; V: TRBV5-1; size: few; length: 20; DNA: TGCGCCAGCAGCTTGGATTGGACTACTCGGTTGGACGTTGGCAAAAACATTCAGTACTTC; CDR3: CASSLDWTTRLDVGKNIQYF
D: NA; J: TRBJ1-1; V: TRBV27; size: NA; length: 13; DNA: TGTGCCAGCAGTTTGAGGGGGTCGAATGAAGCTTTCTTT; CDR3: CASSLRGSNEAFF
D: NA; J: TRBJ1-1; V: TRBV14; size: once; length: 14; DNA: TGTGCCAGCAGCCAAGAAATCTCCGTCACTGAAGCTTTCTTT; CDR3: CASSQEISVTEAFF
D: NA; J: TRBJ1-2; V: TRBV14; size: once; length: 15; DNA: TGTGCCAGCAGCCAAGATCAACCAGGGCCCTATGGCTACACCTTC; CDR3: CASSQDQPGPYGYTF
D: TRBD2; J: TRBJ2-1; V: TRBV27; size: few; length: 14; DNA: TGTGCCAGCAGTCTAGCGGGGGGCCCCAATGAGCAGTTCTTC; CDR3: CASSLAGGPNEQFF
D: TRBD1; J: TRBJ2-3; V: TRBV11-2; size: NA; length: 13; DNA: TGTGCCAGCGGACCTGTACCGGGACAGGGGGCGTATTTT; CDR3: CASGPVPGQGAYF
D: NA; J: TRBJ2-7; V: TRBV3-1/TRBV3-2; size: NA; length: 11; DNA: TGTGCCAGCAGCCAAGAGGCGGGCCTCTCCTTC; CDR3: CASSQEAGLSF
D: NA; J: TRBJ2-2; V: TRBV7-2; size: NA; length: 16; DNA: TGTGCCAGCAGCCCCCAACCCCGCCTAGGCACCGGGGAGCTGTTTTTT; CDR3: CASSPQPRLGTGELFF
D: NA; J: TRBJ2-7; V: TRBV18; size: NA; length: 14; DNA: TGTGCCAGCTCACTAGACAGGACATCCTACGAGCAGTACTTC; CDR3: CASSLDRTSYEQYF
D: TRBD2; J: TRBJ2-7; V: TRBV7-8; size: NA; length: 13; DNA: TGTGCCAGCAGCCACAATCGGGGGGACGAGCAGTACTTC; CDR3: CASSHNRGDEQYF
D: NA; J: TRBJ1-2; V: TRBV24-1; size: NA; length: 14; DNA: TGTGCCACCAGTGATTATACAGTTAACTATGGCTACACCTTC; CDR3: CATSDYTVNYGYTF
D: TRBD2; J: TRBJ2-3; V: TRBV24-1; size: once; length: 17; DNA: TGTGCCACCAGTGAGCCCGGACTAGCGGGACTAGTAGATACGCAGTATTTT; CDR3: CATSEPGLAGLVDTQYF
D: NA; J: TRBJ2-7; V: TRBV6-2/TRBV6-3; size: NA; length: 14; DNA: TGTGCCAGCAGTTTAAACGAGGCCAAATACGAGCAGTACTTC; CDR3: CASSLNEAKYEQYF
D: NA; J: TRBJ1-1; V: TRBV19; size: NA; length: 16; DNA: TGTGCCAGTAGGAAAATTTGGGCAGGCAAAGACACTGAAGCTTTCTTT; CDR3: CASRKIWAGKDTEAFF
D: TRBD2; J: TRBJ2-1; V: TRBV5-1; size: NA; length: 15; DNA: TGCGCCAGCAGCTCCACGACTAGCAGATACAATGAGCAGTTCTTC; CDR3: CASSSTTSRYNEQFF
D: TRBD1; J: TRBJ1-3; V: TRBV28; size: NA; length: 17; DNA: TGTGCCAGCAGTCTACCGGGGACAGTTTTCTCTGGAAACACCATATATTTT; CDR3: CASSLPGTVFSGNTIYF
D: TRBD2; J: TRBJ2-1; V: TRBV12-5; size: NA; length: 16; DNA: TGTGCTAGTGGTTTGGAGGGAGCTAGCGGGAACAATGAGCAGTTCTTC; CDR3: CASGLEGASGNNEQFF